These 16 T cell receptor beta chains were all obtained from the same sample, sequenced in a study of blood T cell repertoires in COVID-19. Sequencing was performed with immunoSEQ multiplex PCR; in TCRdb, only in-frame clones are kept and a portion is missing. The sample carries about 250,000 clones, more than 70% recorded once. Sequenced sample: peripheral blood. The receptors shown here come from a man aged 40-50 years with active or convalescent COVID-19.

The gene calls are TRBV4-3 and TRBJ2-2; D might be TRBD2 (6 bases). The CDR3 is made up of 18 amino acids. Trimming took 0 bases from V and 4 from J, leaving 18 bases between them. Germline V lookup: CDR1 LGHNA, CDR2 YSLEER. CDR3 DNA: TGCGCCAGCAGCCAAGATCGAGGAAAACGGGGGAGCACCGGGGAGCTGTTTTTT. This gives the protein CASSQDRGKRGSTGELFF.

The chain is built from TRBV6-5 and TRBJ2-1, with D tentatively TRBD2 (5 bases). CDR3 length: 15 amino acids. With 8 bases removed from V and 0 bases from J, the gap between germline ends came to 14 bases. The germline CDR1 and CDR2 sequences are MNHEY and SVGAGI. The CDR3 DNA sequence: TGTGCCAGCCAATTTAGCGCCTACTCCTACAATGAGCAGTTCTTC. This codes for CASQFSAYSYNEQFF.

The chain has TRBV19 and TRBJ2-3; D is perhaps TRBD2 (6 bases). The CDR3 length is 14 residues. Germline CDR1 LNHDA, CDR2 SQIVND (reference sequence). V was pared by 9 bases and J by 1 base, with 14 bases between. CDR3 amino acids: CASAPGLRTDTQYF. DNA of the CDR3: TGTGCCAGCGCCCCGGGACTGCGCACAGATACGCAGTATTTT.

The CDR3 nucleotides are TGTGCCAGCAGCGTAGGTGGACTAGCGGGGATCACAGATACGCAGTATTTT. Protein: CASSVGGLAGITDTQYF. The chain has TRBV9 and TRBJ2-3; TRBD2 matches 12 bases. The CDR3 has 17 residues. CDR1 and CDR2 from the germline V gene are SGDLS and YYNGEE. Unmatched junction bases numbered 4, after V lost 0 bases and J lost 2 bases.

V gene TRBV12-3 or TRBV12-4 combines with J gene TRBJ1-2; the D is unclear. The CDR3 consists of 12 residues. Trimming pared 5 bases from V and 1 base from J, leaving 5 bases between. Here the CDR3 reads CASSLYNYGYTF. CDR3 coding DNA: TGTGCCAGCAGTCTGTATAACTATGGCTACACCTTC.

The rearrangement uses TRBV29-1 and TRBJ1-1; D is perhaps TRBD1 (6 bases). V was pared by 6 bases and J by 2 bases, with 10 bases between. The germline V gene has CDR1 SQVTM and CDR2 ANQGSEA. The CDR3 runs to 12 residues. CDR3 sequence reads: CSVDSSNTEAFF. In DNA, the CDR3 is TGCAGCGTGGACAGCAGTAACACTGAAGCTTTCTTT.

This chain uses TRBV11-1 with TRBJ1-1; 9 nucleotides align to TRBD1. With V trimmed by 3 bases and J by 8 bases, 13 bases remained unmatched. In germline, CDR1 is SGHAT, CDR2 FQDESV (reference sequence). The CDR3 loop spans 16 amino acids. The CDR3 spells CASSFVPGQGSAEAFF. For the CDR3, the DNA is TGTGCCAGCAGCTTCGTCCCGGGACAGGGATCGGCCGAAGCTTTCTTT.

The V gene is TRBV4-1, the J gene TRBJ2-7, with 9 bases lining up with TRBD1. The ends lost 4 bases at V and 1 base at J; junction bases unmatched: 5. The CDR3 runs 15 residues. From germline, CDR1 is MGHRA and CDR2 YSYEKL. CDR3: CASSPAGTGSYEQYF. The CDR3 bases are TGCGCCAGCAGCCCAGCCGGGACAGGGTCCTACGAGCAGTACTTC.

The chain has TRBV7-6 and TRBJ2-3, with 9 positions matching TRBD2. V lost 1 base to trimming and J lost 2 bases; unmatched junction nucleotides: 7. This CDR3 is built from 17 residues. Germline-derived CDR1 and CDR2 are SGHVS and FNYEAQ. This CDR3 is CASSLGGGGGATDTQYF. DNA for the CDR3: TGTGCCAGCAGCTTAGGGGGAGGCGGGGGGGCCACAGATACGCAGTATTTT.

The CDR3 loop reads CASRTSGSGEQYF. The CDR3, as DNA: TGTGCCAGTAGGACTAGCGGGAGTGGCGAGCAGTACTTC. The rearrangement links TRBV19 to TRBJ2-7; 12 nucleotides agree with TRBD2. The germline V gene encodes CDR1 LNHDA and CDR2 SQIVND (reference sequence). V trimming: 6 bases; J trimming: 6 bases; junction bases outside the gene matches: 3. The CDR3 spans 13 residues.

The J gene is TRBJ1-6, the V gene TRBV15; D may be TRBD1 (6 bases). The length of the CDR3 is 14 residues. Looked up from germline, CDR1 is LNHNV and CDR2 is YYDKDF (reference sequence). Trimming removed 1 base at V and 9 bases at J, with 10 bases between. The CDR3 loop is CATSRVPGVSPLHF. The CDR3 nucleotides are TGTGCCACCAGCAGAGTCCCAGGGGTTTCACCCCTCCACTTT.

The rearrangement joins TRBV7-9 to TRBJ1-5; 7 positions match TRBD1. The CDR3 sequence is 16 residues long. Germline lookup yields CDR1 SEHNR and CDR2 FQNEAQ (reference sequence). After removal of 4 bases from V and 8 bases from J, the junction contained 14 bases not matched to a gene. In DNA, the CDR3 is TGTGCCAGCAGCTCGGGAAGACAGGGCTGGGGGGAGCCCCAGCATTTT. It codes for CASSSGRQGWGEPQHF. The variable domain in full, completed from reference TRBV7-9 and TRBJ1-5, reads DTGVSQNPRHKITKRGQNVTFRCDPISEHNRLYWYRQTLGQGPEFLTYFQNEAQLEKSRLLSDRFSAERPKGSFSTLEIQRTEQGDSAMYLCASSSGRQGWGEPQHFGDGTRLSIL.

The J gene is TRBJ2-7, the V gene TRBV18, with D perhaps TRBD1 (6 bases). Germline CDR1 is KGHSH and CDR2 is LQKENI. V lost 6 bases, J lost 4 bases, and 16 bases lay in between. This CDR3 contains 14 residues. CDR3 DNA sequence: TGTGCCAGCTCCCAGGACAGCCTCAAGTACGAGCAGTACTTC. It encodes CASSQDSLKYEQYF.

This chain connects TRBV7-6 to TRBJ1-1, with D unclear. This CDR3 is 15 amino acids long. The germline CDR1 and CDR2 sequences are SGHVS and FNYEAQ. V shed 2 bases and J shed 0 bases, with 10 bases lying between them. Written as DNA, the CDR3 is TGTGCCAGCAGCTTACTTAGCGGGATGAACACTGAAGCTTTCTTT. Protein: CASSLLSGMNTEAFF.

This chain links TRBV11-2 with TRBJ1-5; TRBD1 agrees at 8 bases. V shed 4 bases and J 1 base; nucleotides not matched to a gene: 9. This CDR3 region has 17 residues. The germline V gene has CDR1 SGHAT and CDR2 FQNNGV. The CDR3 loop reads CASSSRQGLESNQPQHF. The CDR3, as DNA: TGTGCCAGCAGCTCCCGACAGGGGCTCGAGAGCAATCAGCCCCAGCATTTT.

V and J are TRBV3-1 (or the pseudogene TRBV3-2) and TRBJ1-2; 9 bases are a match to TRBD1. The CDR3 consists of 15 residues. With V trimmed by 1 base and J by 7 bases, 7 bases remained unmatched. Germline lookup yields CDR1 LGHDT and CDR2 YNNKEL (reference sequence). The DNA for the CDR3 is TGTGCCAGCAGCCAAGGGGACAGGGAGGGCCCTGGCTACACCTTC. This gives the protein CASSQGDREGPGYTF.